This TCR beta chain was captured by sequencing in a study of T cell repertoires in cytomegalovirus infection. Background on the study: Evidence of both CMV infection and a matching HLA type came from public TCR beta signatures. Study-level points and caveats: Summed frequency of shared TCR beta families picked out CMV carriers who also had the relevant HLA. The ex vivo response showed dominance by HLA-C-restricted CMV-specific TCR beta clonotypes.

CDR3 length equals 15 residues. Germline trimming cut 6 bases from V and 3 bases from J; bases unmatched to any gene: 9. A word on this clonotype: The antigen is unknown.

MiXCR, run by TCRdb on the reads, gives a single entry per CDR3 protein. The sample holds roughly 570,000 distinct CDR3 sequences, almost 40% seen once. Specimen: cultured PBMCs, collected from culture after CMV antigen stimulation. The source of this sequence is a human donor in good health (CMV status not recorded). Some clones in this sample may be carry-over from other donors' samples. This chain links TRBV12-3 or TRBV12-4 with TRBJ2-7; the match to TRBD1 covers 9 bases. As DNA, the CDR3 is TGTGCCAGCAGGTATGGACAGGGGACTATCTACGAGCAGTACTTC. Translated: CASRYGQGTIYEQYF.